This T cell receptor beta chain was sequenced for a study of T cells in Graves' hyperthyroidism and ophthalmopathy. Germline V gene sequence: CDR1 SGHVS, CDR2 FNYEAQ. CDR3 length: 13 amino acids. V dropped 5 bases and J dropped 6 bases, with 11 bases sitting between them. In its sample, this clonotype was seen a few times. The source material, RNA transcripts, was used to amplify TCR beta CDR3 regions. Primed by the HTBI set, a first-round RT-PCR was run on the TCR CDR3. TCRdb ran MiXCR on the multiplex PCR reads and lists one entry per CDR3 protein. The sample shows hundreds of thousands of distinct CDR3 sequences, approximately 14% of them seen only once.

This clonotype originated in a woman under 30 with Graves' hyperthyroidism. This sequence joins TRBV7-6 and TRBJ1-5; D call uncertain. The source material was blood. CDR3 in amino acids: CASSPSTSQPQHF. Here the CDR3 DNA reads TGTGCCAGCAGCCCCTCCACGAGTCAGCCCCAGCATTTT. The variable domain in full, with the rest retrieved from reference TRBV7-6 and TRBJ1-5, is GAGVSQSPRYKVTKRGQDVALRCDPISGHVSLYWYRQALGQGPEFLTYFNYEAQQDKSGLPNDRFSAERPEGSISTLTIQRTEQRDSAMYRCASSPSTSQPQHFGDGTRLSIL.